The 3 T cell receptor beta chains reported below all come from one sample, sequenced in a study of cytomegalovirus exposure and HLA in healthy donors. PCR was performed using 60 Vbeta and 13 Jbeta primers. The repertoire was sequenced with immunoSEQ multiplex PCR; TCRdb's copy has only in-frame clones and lacks some. The table records tens of thousands of clones, less than 85% of them present only once. Input material: PBMCs. These receptors were collected from a young woman in good health and CMV-seronegative.

For this clone: Relative to the germline gene, one junction end is altered; a read error may explain this. The gene calls are TRBV5-1 and TRBJ2-6, with D maybe TRBD1 (5 bases). CDR3 length equals 16 residues. CDR1 SGHRS and CDR2 YFSETQ come from the germline V gene. The CDR3 nucleotides are TGCGCCAGCAGCTTGGTTCCCGAATCTGGGGCCAACGGCCTGACTTTC. Amino acids: CASSLVPESGANGLTF.

The chain joins TRBV10-1 to TRBJ2-3; 9 bases are shared with TRBD1. Germline lookup yields CDR1 WNHNN and CDR2 SYGVQD (reference sequence). With 4 bases clipped from V and 12 bases from J, the junction kept 11 bases outside the gene matches. CDR3 length: 14 residues. CDR3 region: CASSGAGTGTGQYF. The CDR3 nucleotides read TGCGCCAGCAGTGGAGCCGGGACAGGGACTGGACAGTATTTT.

The genes are TRBV13 and TRBJ1-1; D perhaps matches TRBD1 (5 bases). Trimming left V 7 bases short and J 4 bases short, with 13 bases between. The germline V gene has CDR1 PRHDT and CDR2 FYEKMQ (reference sequence). CDR3 length: 13 residues. The CDR3 loop is CASTAGRGTEAFF. CDR3 in DNA: TGTGCCAGCACCGCGGGGAGGGGCACTGAAGCTTTCTTT.